Presented here are 30 T cell receptor beta chains from one specimen sequenced in a study of cytomegalovirus exposure and HLA in healthy donors. PCR amplification relied on 60 Vbeta primers (plus 13 Jbeta primers). The assay was immunoSEQ multiplex PCR, and TCRdb's table has in-frame clones only and misses some. The table lists 50,000 or so clones, 72% of them singletons. Sequences were obtained from PBMCs. These receptors all stem from a woman between 45 and 60 years old in good health and CMV-seronegative.

The chain uses TRBV2 and TRBJ1-6, with D maybe TRBD1 (5 bases). This CDR3 comprises 13 residues. The V gene lost 9 bases and the J gene lost 7 bases, with 13 bases spanning the gap. Looked up from germline, CDR1 is SNHLY and CDR2 is FYNNEI. The CDR3 loop is CARQGSGNSPLHF. The DNA for the CDR3 is TGTGCCAGGCAGGGTTCCGGCAATTCACCCCTCCACTTT.

The chain combines TRBV6-5 with TRBJ2-1; 7 positions match TRBD2. Per germline, CDR1 MNHEY and CDR2 SVGAGI. The length of the CDR3 is 15 residues. V lost 7 bases to trimming and J lost 2 bases; unmatched junction nucleotides: 8. CDR3 loop: CASTSSGNPYNEQFF. The CDR3 region has the DNA TGTGCCAGCACGTCCAGCGGGAACCCCTACAATGAGCAGTTCTTC.

V and J are TRBV7-2 and TRBJ2-1, with 10 nucleotides matching TRBD2. Germline V gives CDR1 SGHTA, CDR2 FQGNSA. This CDR3 contains 18 residues. Trimming took 1 base from V and 5 from J; bases not matched to a gene: 11. CDR3 sequence: CASSLVPPLAGRNNEQFF. The CDR3 coding sequence is TGTGCCAGCAGCTTAGTCCCACCACTAGCGGGGAGGAACAATGAGCAGTTCTTC.

This chain uses TRBV28 with TRBJ2-7, with D unclear. The CDR3 covers 14 residues. V lost 2 bases, J lost 8 bases, and 16 bases lay in between. In germline, CDR1 is MDHEN, CDR2 SYDVKM. DNA for the CDR3: TGTGCCAGCAGTTTAAGCCCGCAAAAGAGGAAGCAGTACTTC. Amino acid sequence: CASSLSPQKRKQYF.

The V gene is TRBV7-9, the J gene TRBJ1-2; D is uncertain. CDR3 length equals 13 residues. With 5 bases removed from V and 4 bases from J, the gap between germline ends came to 11 bases. Germline V CDR1 and CDR2: SEHNR, FQNEAQ (reference sequence). This chain's CDR3 is CASSPHTGYGYTF. CDR3 nucleotides: TGTGCCAGCAGCCCTCATACGGGCTATGGCTACACCTTC.

This clone is labeled medium-sized (0.01 to 0.1%). V gene TRBV9 combines with J gene TRBJ2-1, with D tentatively TRBD2 (6 bases). The CDR3 runs 16 residues. Between the trimmed V and J ends, which lost 0 bases and 0 bases, there was a span of 10 bases. The germline V gene encodes CDR1 SGDLS and CDR2 YYNGEE. CDR3 coding DNA: TGTGCCAGCAGCGTAGGGGGGACTGTCTCCTACAATGAGCAGTTCTTC. Translating it yields CASSVGGTVSYNEQFF.

This chain uses TRBV4-2 with TRBJ1-5; D unclear. The CDR3 is 16 residues long. V was clipped by 0 bases and J by 3 bases, with 12 bases between them. Germline V CDR1 and CDR2: LGHNA, YNFKEQ. CDR3 nucleotide sequence: TGTGCCAGCAGCCAAGAAGTCCAGGCCCTCAATCAGCCCCAGCATTTT. This codes for CASSQEVQALNQPQHF.

CDR3 protein: CASSWASDTEAFF. The CDR3 DNA is TGTGCCAGCAGCTGGGCCTCGGACACTGAAGCTTTCTTT. The V and J genes are TRBV14 and TRBJ1-1; D is undetermined. Trimming took off 5 bases at V and 3 bases at J, with 10 bases between the two ends. Germline loops: CDR1 SGHDN, CDR2 FVKESK. The CDR3 spans 13 residues.

This chain uses TRBV7-9 with TRBJ2-7; a possible D gene is TRBD1 (5 bases). Trimming pared 6 bases from V and 0 bases from J, leaving 18 bases between. This CDR3 has 16 residues. The germline gives CDR1 SEHNR, CDR2 FQNEAQ (reference sequence). CDR3 bases: TGTGCCAGCAGTCCCAGGAGTGGGGCCGGCTCCTACGAGCAGTACTTC. Translation gives CASSPRSGAGSYEQYF.

This chain links TRBV6-1 with TRBJ1-5; D not certain. Deletions cut 6 bases from V and 5 bases from J, with 11 bases between. Germline values: CDR1 MNHNS, CDR2 SASEGT. CDR3 length equals 13 residues. The chain's CDR3 is CASSPKRDQPQHF. CDR3 nucleotides: TGTGCCAGCAGCCCAAAACGGGATCAGCCCCAGCATTTT.

The J gene is TRBJ1-2, the V gene TRBV29-1, with 8 positions matching TRBD1. From germline, CDR1 is SQVTM and CDR2 ANQGSEA. CDR3 length equals 12 residues. Trimming cost V 4 bases and J 7 bases; bases outside gene matches: 5. The CDR3, as DNA: TGCAGCGTTGGACAGGGGATCAGTGGCTACACCTTC. Protein: CSVGQGISGYTF.

The J gene is TRBJ2-7, the V gene TRBV28, with D hard to call. This CDR3 region has 11 residues. Between the trimmed V and J ends, which lost 4 bases and 4 bases, there was a span of 5 bases. Germline lookup yields CDR1 MDHEN and CDR2 SYDVKM. In DNA form, the CDR3 reads TGTGCCAGCAGTTACGAGTACGAGCAGTACTTC. This gives the protein CASSYEYEQYF.

This clone was picked up one time. This chain links TRBV7-6 with TRBJ1-3, with a weak D call TRBD1 (6 bases). V shed 0 bases and J shed 3 bases, with 15 bases lying between them. The CDR3 consists of 17 residues. Germline values: CDR1 SGHVS, CDR2 FNYEAQ. This CDR3 reads CASSLAVGGGGGNTIYF. Written as DNA, the CDR3 is TGTGCCAGCAGCTTAGCCGTCGGAGGGGGGGGTGGAAACACCATATATTTT.

This clone was observed a handful of times. This chain joins TRBV19 and TRBJ1-5; D gene unclear. This CDR3 is built from 15 residues. V lost 2 bases and J lost 0, with 8 bases in between. The germline CDR1 and CDR2 sequences are LNHDA and SQIVND (reference sequence). This CDR3 reads CASSILETSNQPQHF. As DNA, the CDR3 is TGTGCCAGTAGTATATTGGAGACTAGCAATCAGCCCCAGCATTTT.

This CDR3 is CASSRGLAGGETQYF. DNA for the CDR3: TGCGCCAGCAGCCGGGGACTAGCGGGAGGAGAGACCCAGTACTTC. V is TRBV5-1 and J is TRBJ2-5, with TRBD2 identical over 15 bases. Trimming took 4 bases from V and 4 from J; bases not matched to a gene: 2. This CDR3 has 15 amino acids. Germline assignment: CDR1 SGHRS and CDR2 YFSETQ.

The rearrangement joins TRBV28 to TRBJ1-5; D ambiguous. V lost 3 bases to trimming and J lost 1 base, with 10 bases between them. The CDR3 spans 15 residues. Germline CDR1 reads MDHEN; CDR2 reads SYDVKM. The CDR3 is CASSFSWQSNQPQHF. Written as DNA, the CDR3 is TGTGCCAGCAGTTTTTCTTGGCAGAGCAATCAGCCCCAGCATTTT.

The chain employs TRBV28 and TRBJ2-7; D is undetermined. The CDR3 spans 13 residues. Trimming pared 5 bases from V and 4 bases from J, leaving 12 bases between. Germline V gene data show CDR1 as MDHEN and CDR2 as SYDVKM. CDR3 sequence reads: CASSLPPVYEQYF. CDR3 in DNA: TGTGCCAGCAGTCTCCCCCCCGTATACGAGCAGTACTTC.

The rearrangement uses TRBV27 and TRBJ1-2; TRBD1 matches at 8 bases. The CDR3 totals 16 residues. The V gene's germline CDR1 is MNHEY and CDR2 SMNVEV (reference sequence). V was clipped by 2 bases and J by 3 bases; unmatched bases: 8. CDR3 amino acids: CASSLVGTGFYYGYTF. For the CDR3, the DNA is TGTGCCAGCAGTTTAGTAGGGACAGGCTTTTACTATGGCTACACCTTC.

J is TRBJ2-2 and V is TRBV27, with 9 bases identical to TRBD1. This CDR3 spans 16 amino acids. Per the germline V gene, CDR1 is MNHEY and CDR2 is SMNVEV (reference sequence). With 3 bases clipped from V and 0 bases from J, the junction kept 2 bases outside the gene matches. The CDR3: CASSLGQGANTGELFF. The DNA for the CDR3 is TGTGCCAGCAGTTTGGGACAGGGCGCGAACACCGGGGAGCTGTTTTTT.

This chain connects TRBV28 to TRBJ2-5, with TRBD2 as a possible D gene (6 bases). The ends were cut back, 5 bases at V and 5 bases at J, with 15 bases in the middle. Germline assignment: CDR1 MDHEN and CDR2 SYDVKM. The CDR3 contains 14 residues. CDR3 sequence: CASSLTSRPETQYF. The CDR3, as DNA: TGTGCCAGCAGTCTCACTAGCCGTCCTGAGACCCAGTACTTC.

The chain links TRBV7-9 to TRBJ2-2; possible D gene TRBD1, 6 bases. The ends were cut back, 9 bases at V and 3 bases at J, with 14 bases in the middle. Germline-derived CDR1 and CDR2 are SEHNR and FQNEAQ (reference sequence). The length of the CDR3 is 14 residues. The chain's CDR3 is CARRPAGDTGELFF. CDR3 in DNA: TGTGCCAGGCGCCCGGCAGGGGACACCGGGGAGCTGTTTTTT. The full variable domain, its missing parts supplied by reference TRBV7-9 and TRBJ2-2, is DTGVSQNPRHKITKRGQNVTFRCDPISEHNRLYWYRQTLGQGPEFLTYFQNEAQLEKSRLLSDRFSAERPKGSFSTLEIQRTEQGDSAMYLCARRPAGDTGELFFGEGSRLTVL.

The chain is built from TRBV2 and TRBJ1-2; D is unresolved. The CDR3 runs 12 residues. Trimming stripped 3 bases from V and 6 bases from J, with 8 bases between. CDR1 SNHLY and CDR2 FYNNEI come from the germline V gene. CDR3: CASSDGNNGYTF. CDR3 coding DNA: TGTGCCAGCAGTGACGGTAATAATGGCTACACCTTC.

This clone was seen a handful of times. The chain has TRBV6-5 and TRBJ2-7, with TRBD1 matching over 10 bases. V shed 3 bases and J 4 bases; nucleotides not matched to a gene: 9. The CDR3 loop spans 16 amino acids. Per the germline V gene, CDR1 is MNHEY and CDR2 is SVGAGI. CDR3 region: CASSYSQGTGVYEQYF. CDR3 nucleotide sequence: TGTGCCAGCAGTTATTCCCAGGGGACAGGGGTTTACGAGCAGTACTTC.

This clone was seen only a few times. The chain is built from TRBV16 and TRBJ2-1, with 11 positions matching TRBD2. The CDR3 totals 16 residues. Germline-derived CDR1 and CDR2 are KGHSY and FQNENV. Trimming removed 4 bases from V and 3 bases from J; junction bases left unmatched: 5. CDR3 DNA: TGTGCCAGCAGCCCAAGTACTAGCGGGAGCTACAATGAGCAGTTCTTC. This translates into CASSPSTSGSYNEQFF. Filled out from reference TRBV16 and TRBJ2-1, the complete variable domain reads GEEVAQTPKHLVRGEGQKAKLYCAPIKGHSYVFWYQQVLKNEFKFLISFQNENVFDETGMPKERFSAKCLPNSPCSLEIQATKLEDSAVYFCASSPSTSGSYNEQFFGPGTRLTVL.

V is TRBV6-5 and J is TRBJ1-1, with 7 bases lining up with TRBD1. The CDR3 covers 14 residues. Germline trimming cut 4 bases from V and 1 base from J; bases unmatched to any gene: 3. Looked up from germline, CDR1 is MNHEY and CDR2 is SVGAGI. DNA of the CDR3: TGTGCCAGCAGTTCGCGGACAGGGAACACTGAAGCTTTCTTT. Amino acids: CASSSRTGNTEAFF.

This rearrangement joins TRBV6-1 to TRBJ2-3; no clear D. Germline CDR1 MNHNS, CDR2 SASEGT. V gave up 2 bases and J gave up 8 bases, with 5 bases separating them. This CDR3 contains 11 residues. The CDR3 sequence: CASSELSTQYF. CDR3 bases: TGTGCCAGCAGTGAACTAAGTACGCAGTATTTT.

V and J are TRBV28 and TRBJ2-6; TRBD1 agrees at 10 bases. Germline values: CDR1 MDHEN, CDR2 SYDVKM. Germline trimming cut 5 bases from V and 0 bases from J; bases unmatched to any gene: 7. This CDR3 is built from 18 residues. CDR3 amino acids: CASSKWTGGNSGANVLTF. CDR3 nucleotides: TGTGCCAGCAGTAAATGGACAGGGGGGAACTCTGGGGCCAACGTCCTGACTTTC.

The chain employs TRBV18 and TRBJ2-1, with D perhaps TRBD2 (6 bases). The CDR3 sequence is 15 residues long. V gave up 4 bases and J gave up 7 bases, with 17 bases separating them. CDR1 and CDR2 (germline): KGHSH, LQKENI. CDR3 in amino acids: CASSLQGAGRNEQFF. CDR3 DNA: TGTGCCAGCTCACTCCAGGGCGCGGGAAGGAATGAGCAGTTCTTC.

V and J are TRBV11-2 and TRBJ1-5; 8 bases align to TRBD1. Trimming removed 8 bases from V and 6 bases from J; junction bases left unmatched: 6. From germline, CDR1 is SGHAT and CDR2 FQNNGV. CDR3 length equals 13 residues. The CDR3 nucleotides are TGTGCCAGCCAGACAGGGGCAGGTCAGCCCCAGCATTTT. It translates to CASQTGAGQPQHF.

The V and J genes are TRBV5-1 and TRBJ1-5, with 9 bases that match TRBD1. CDR1 is SGHRS, CDR2 YFSETQ, per germline. The J segment lost 3 bases and the V segment lost 4 bases, leaving 5 bases of the junction unmatched. This CDR3 is built from 15 residues. CDR3 sequence: CASSAGDRDNQPQHF. The CDR3, as DNA: TGCGCCAGCAGCGCAGGGGACAGGGACAATCAGCCCCAGCATTTT.